These 11 T cell receptor beta chains came from one sample sequenced in a study of blood T cells in healthy people across ages. A second PCR, run for about 6 to 11 cycles, used a sample-barcoded 5' primer plus a J-beta primer mix. TCRdb re-analysed the 5' RACE reads in MiXCR, keeping a single row per CDR3 protein. The top ten clones hold over 20% of a sample with about 830,000 distinct CDR3 sequences, 58% of them seen once. The sample comprised blood. Source of these receptors: a man between 25 and 39 years old in good health.

The V gene is TRBV7-2, the J gene TRBJ2-1; D is perhaps TRBD1 or TRBD2 (5 bases each). This CDR3 is 14 amino acids long. V lost 1 base to trimming and J lost 7 bases, with 11 bases between them. CDR1 is SGHTA and CDR2 is FQGNSA in the germline V gene. CDR3 protein: CASSLGGFGNEQFF. DNA for the CDR3: TGTGCCAGCAGCTTAGGGGGGTTTGGGAATGAGCAGTTCTTC.

The chain links TRBV20-1 to TRBJ2-1, with a tentative D call TRBD2 (5 bases). The CDR3 is 14 amino acids. Trimming took off 3 bases at V and 8 bases at J, with 17 bases between the two ends. CDR1 is DFQATT and CDR2 is SNEGSKA in the germline V gene (reference sequence). The CDR3 protein is CSARGERGIYEQFF. In DNA, the CDR3 is TGCAGTGCTAGGGGAGAACGTGGGATCTATGAGCAGTTCTTC.

This clonotype was counted only a few times. V is TRBV6-1 and J is TRBJ1-2; D gene unclear. The CDR3 contains 14 residues. The V end lost 2 bases, the J end lost 0 bases, and 7 bases lay between the germline ends. CDR1 and CDR2 (germline): MNHNS, SASEGT. CDR3 coding DNA: TGTGCCAGCAGTGAACTCGCCTCTAACTATGGCTACACCTTC. The encoded protein is CASSELASNYGYTF.

The V gene is TRBV21-1, the J gene TRBJ2-1. TRBV21-1 is a pseudogene. The CDR3 is 17 amino acids. This CDR3 is CASSKAPKLSSYNEQFF. CDR3 sequence (DNA): TGTGCCAGCAGCAAAGCTCCGAAACTAAGCTCCTACAATGAGCAGTTCTTC.

This chain uses TRBV5-5 with TRBJ2-1; 12 bases line up with TRBD2. The CDR3 has 18 amino acids. Germline CDR1 is SGHKS and CDR2 is YYEKEE (reference sequence). V lost 0 bases to trimming and J lost 7 bases; unmatched junction nucleotides: 11. The CDR3 DNA reads as TGTGCCAGCAGCTTGGGAGACAGGCGACTAGCGGGAGTAAATGAGCAGTTCTTC. Its translation: CASSLGDRRLAGVNEQFF.

This clonotype was seen a few times. This chain joins TRBV19 and TRBJ2-1, with D possibly being TRBD2 (6 bases). Germline-derived CDR1 and CDR2 are LNHDA and SQIVND (reference sequence). The CDR3 runs 15 residues. V lost 2 bases to trimming and J lost 7 bases, with 15 bases between them. CDR3 sequence: CASSISLARMNEQFF. The CDR3 bases are TGTGCCAGTAGTATAAGTCTAGCGAGGATGAATGAGCAGTTCTTC.

J is TRBJ2-1 and V is TRBV20-1, with 8 bases identical to TRBD2. This CDR3 is built from 14 residues. CDR1 and CDR2 from the germline V gene are DFQATT and SNEGSKA (reference sequence). With 7 bases clipped from V and 3 bases from J, the junction kept 8 bases outside the gene matches. CDR3 amino acids: CSVPREGNYNEQFF. The CDR3 DNA is TGCAGTGTCCCCCGGGAGGGCAACTACAATGAGCAGTTCTTC.

This clonotype was picked up a small number of times. The V gene is TRBV4-3, the J gene TRBJ1-2, with D hard to call. CDR3 length: 16 amino acids. Germline loops: CDR1 LGHNA, CDR2 YSLEER. Between the trimmed V and J ends, which lost 1 base and 4 bases, there was a span of 16 bases. In nucleotides, the CDR3 is TGCGCCAGCAGCCAAGGTGCGGGAGCTTACCTCTATGGCTACACCTTC. Its translation: CASSQGAGAYLYGYTF.

This clonotype showed up many times. V is TRBV20-1 and J is TRBJ2-3; 13 positions agree with TRBD2. The germline gives CDR1 DFQATT, CDR2 SNEGSKA (reference sequence). This CDR3 is built from 16 residues. The V gene end was trimmed by 5 bases and the J gene end by 3 bases; junction bases not matched to a gene: 8. The CDR3 spells CSAPRTSGSSTDTQYF. The CDR3 DNA is TGCAGTGCTCCCCGGACTAGCGGGAGTTCAACAGATACGCAGTATTTT.

V is TRBV3-1 and J is TRBJ2-5, with 11 bases matching TRBD2. The V gene's germline CDR1 is LGHDT and CDR2 YNNKEL (reference sequence). Trimming cost V 4 bases and J 2 bases; bases outside gene matches: 9. The CDR3 loop spans 17 amino acids. This CDR3 is CASSLLGTSGAQETQYF. In nucleotides, the CDR3 is TGTGCCAGCAGCCTCCTCGGGACTAGCGGAGCACAAGAGACCCAGTACTTC.

This clonotype was counted a single time. The rearrangement links TRBV11-2 to TRBJ2-4, with D uncertain. Judging by the DNA end, TRBJ2-7 fits better; the J call may be wrong. This CDR3 has 13 residues. Germline-derived CDR1 and CDR2 are SGHAT and FQNNGV. DNA for the CDR3: TGTGCCAGCAGCTTTAGCACATACTACGAGCAGTACTTC. It translates to CASSFSTYYEQYF.